The source of this TCR beta chain is a study of blood T cell repertoires in COVID-19. Overall study context: Collection of acute and convalescent COVID-19 samples took place in the United States, Italy and Spain.

In the authors' workflow: Amplification from reference gene primers served as the basis for estimated nucleated cell counts. Measured with immunoSEQ multiplex PCR; TCRdb has only the in-frame clones, and not every one. V and J calls and clone size are as listed in that table; D and trimming were resolved from the DNA. Found here are about 250,000 clones, roughly 80% of them singletons; the top ten hold 8.9%. V lost 5 bases and J lost 5; bases outside the gene matches: 2. The CDR3 spans 13 residues. The germline CDR1 and CDR2 sequences are SQVTM and ANQGSEA. Sequenced: peripheral blood. This rearrangement joins TRBV29-1 to TRBJ2-1, with 11 positions matching TRBD1. The clonotype originates from a man older than 75 with acute or convalescent COVID-19. In nucleotides, the CDR3 is TGCAGCGTTTGGGACAGGGGGAACAATGAGCAGTTCTTC. Its translation: CSVWDRGNNEQFF.